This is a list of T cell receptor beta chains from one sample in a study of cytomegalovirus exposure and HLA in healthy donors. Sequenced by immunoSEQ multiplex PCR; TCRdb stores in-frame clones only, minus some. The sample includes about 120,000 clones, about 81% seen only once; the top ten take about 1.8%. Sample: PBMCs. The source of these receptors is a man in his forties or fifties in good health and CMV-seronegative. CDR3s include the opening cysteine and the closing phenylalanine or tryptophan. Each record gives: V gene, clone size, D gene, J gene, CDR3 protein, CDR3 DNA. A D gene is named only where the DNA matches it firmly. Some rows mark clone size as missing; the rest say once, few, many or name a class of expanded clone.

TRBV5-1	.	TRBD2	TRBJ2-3	CASRLASTDTQYF	TGCGCCAGCAGACTAGCGAGCACAGATACGCAGTATTTT
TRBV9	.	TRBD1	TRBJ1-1	CASSPTTGEAFF	TGTGCCAGCAGCCCTACGACAGGGGAAGCTTTCTTT
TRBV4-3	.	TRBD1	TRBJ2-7	CASSQYRGSSYEQYF	TGCGCCAGCAGCCAATACAGGGGGAGCAGCTACGAGCAGTACTTC
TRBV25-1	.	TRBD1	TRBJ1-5	CASSPGQGGNQPQHF	TGTGCCAGCAGTCCGGGACAGGGCGGCAATCAGCCCCAGCATTTT
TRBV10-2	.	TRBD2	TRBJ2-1	CASSESIGLAGVNEQFF	TGCGCCAGCAGTGAGTCTATTGGACTAGCGGGAGTGAATGAGCAGTTCTTC
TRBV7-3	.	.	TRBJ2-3	CASSLGRLTDTQYF	TGTGCCAGCAGCTTGGGCAGGTTAACAGATACGCAGTATTTT
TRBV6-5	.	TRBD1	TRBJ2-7	CASSYSRQGSYEQYF	TGTGCCAGCAGTTACTCCAGACAGGGGTCCTACGAGCAGTACTTC
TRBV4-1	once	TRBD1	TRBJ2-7	CASSQDRTGLGYEQYF	TGCGCCAGCAGCCAAGATAGGACAGGGCTAGGGTACGAGCAGTACTTC
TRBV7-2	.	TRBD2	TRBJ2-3	CASSLAGGPGDTQYF	TGTGCCAGCAGTTTAGCGGGAGGGCCAGGGGATACGCAGTATTTT
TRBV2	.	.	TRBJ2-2	CASSSLYGGGELFF	TGTGCCAGCAGCTCCCTTTACGGGGGCGGGGAGCTGTTTTTT
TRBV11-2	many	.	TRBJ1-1	CASTITQGDTEAFF	TGTGCCAGTACGATAACGCAGGGCGACACTGAAGCTTTCTTT
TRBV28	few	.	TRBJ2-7	CASSSAASSYEQYF	TGTGCCAGCAGTTCGGCGGCGAGCTCCTACGAGCAGTACTTC
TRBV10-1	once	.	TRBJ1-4	CASSAEEGRCEKLFF	TGCGCCAGCTCAGCTGAAGAGGGAAGGTGTGAAAAACTGTTTTTT
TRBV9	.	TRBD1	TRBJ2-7	CASSVGTRTGDHEQYF	TGTGCCAGCAGCGTAGGCACTAGAACAGGGGACCACGAGCAGTACTTC
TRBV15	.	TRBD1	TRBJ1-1	CATSRDPTGGTEAFF	TGTGCCACCAGCAGAGACCCCACAGGGGGCACTGAAGCTTTCTTT
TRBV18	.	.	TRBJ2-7	CASSSGGYEQYF	TGTGCCAGCTCAAGCGGTGGGTACGAGCAGTACTTC
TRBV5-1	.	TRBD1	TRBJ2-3	CASSLGGQGPTDTQYF	TGCGCCAGCAGCTTGGGAGGACAGGGACCCACAGATACGCAGTATTTT
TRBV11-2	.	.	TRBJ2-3	CASSLDPGSTQYF	TGTGCCAGCAGCTTAGATCCGGGAAGTACGCAGTATTTT
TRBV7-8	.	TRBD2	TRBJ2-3	CASSLVTSGRARGDTQYF	TGTGCCAGCAGCTTAGTGACTAGCGGGAGGGCCCGGGGAGATACGCAGTATTTT
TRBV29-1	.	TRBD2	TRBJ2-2	CSAGTSLNTGELFF	TGCAGCGCCGGGACTAGCTTGAACACCGGGGAGCTGTTTTTT
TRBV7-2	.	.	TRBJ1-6	CASSFLSSYNSPLHF	TGTGCCAGCAGCTTCCTGAGCTCCTATAATTCACCCCTCCACTTT
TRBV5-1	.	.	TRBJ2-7	CASSFRQIPDEQYF	TGCGCCAGCAGCTTTCGACAGATTCCGGACGAGCAGTACTTC
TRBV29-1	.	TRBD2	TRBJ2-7	CSVEVGEGIQYF	TGCAGCGTTGAAGTGGGGGAGGGGATCCAGTACTTC
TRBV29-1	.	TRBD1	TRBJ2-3	CSVDPLRTGDTDTQYF	TGCAGCGTTGACCCGCTCCGGACAGGGGACACAGATACGCAGTATTTT
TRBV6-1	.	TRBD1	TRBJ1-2	CASSEDARGRNGYTF	TGTGCCAGCAGTGAAGACGCCAGGGGGCGGAATGGCTACACCTTC
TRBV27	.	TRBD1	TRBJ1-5	CASTDSGGGWPQHF	TGTGCCAGCACTGATTCAGGGGGCGGCTGGCCCCAGCATTTT
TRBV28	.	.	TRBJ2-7	CASSLPGGSYEQYF	TGTGCCAGCAGTTTACCTGGCGGTTCCTACGAGCAGTACTTC